This is a list of T cell receptor beta chains from one sample in a study of beta chain features in type 1 diabetes. The table came from immunoSEQ multiplex PCR; TCRdb's copy has only in-frame clones and leaves some out. The sample contains hundreds of thousands of clones, 13% of which appear only once. The sample was naive CD4+ T cells from blood. All receptors derive from a man between 18 and 29 years old with type 1 diabetes. Both conserved end residues are trimmed from each CDR3. The D gene is left open where the match is weak.

TRBV6-1	-	ASSEVGSYEQY
TRBV6-5	TRBD1	ASSYSDRHYEQY
TRBV25-1	TRBD1	ASGRDSSGANVLT
TRBV4-1	-	ASSQEHRYNSPLH
TRBV28	-	ASSPFGRNTEAF
TRBV27	-	ASQAGTTMNTEAF
TRBV30	-	AWSYRGYT
TRBV10-2	-	ASREDGGYT
TRBV6-6	-	ASSRLLTTGQETQY
TRBV28	TRBD1	ASSYRTGTEGETQY
TRBV5-6	-	ASSSDGNYGYT
TRBV30	TRBD1	AWSTGARNIQY
TRBV4-1	-	ASSPRPGRSFTGELF
TRBV30	-	AWSFGETQY
TRBV29-1	-	SVGSGQHGSPLH
TRBV2	-	ASSYEGDYGYT
TRBV2	TRBD1	ASSPGWDRGKARQPQH